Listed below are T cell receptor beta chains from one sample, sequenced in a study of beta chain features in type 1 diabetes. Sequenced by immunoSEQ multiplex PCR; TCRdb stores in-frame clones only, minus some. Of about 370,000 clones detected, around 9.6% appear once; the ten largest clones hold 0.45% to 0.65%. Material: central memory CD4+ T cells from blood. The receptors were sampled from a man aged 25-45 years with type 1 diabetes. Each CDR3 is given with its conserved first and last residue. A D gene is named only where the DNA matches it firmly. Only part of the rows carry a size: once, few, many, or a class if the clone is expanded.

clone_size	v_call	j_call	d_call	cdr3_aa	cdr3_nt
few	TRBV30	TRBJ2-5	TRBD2	CARSSAGGLETQYF	TGTGCCCGCTCTTCAGCGGGAGGGCTCGAGACCCAGTACTTC
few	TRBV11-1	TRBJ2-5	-	CASSQGAQLQETQYF	TGTGCCAGCAGCCAAGGCGCACAGCTCCAAGAGACCCAGTACTTC
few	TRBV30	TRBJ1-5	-	CAWSVRGDQPQHF	TGTGCCTGGAGTGTAAGAGGTGATCAGCCCCAGCATTTT
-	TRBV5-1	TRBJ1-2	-	CASSPGRGESGYTF	TGCGCCAGCAGCCCCGGCCGGGGGGAGAGTGGCTACACCTTC
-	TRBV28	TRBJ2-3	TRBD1	CASSPGTATDTQYF	TGTGCCAGCAGTCCCGGGACAGCGACAGATACGCAGTATTTT
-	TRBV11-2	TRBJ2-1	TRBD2	CASSIGTSDNEQFF	TGTGCCAGCAGTATTGGGACTAGCGACAATGAGCAGTTCTTC
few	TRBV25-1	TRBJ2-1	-	CASSERSGVRNEQFF	TGTGCCAGCAGTGAGCGGTCGGGAGTTCGGAATGAGCAGTTCTTC
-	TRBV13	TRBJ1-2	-	CASSSGHPRDYGYTF	TGTGCCAGCAGCTCGGGACACCCGAGGGACTATGGCTACACCTTC
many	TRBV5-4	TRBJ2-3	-	CASSLKLLDTQYF	TGTGCCAGCAGCTTGAAGTTGCTAGATACGCAGTATTTT
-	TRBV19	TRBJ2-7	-	CASSKMVGTSWGEQYF	TGTGCCAGTAGTAAGATGGTCGGGACGTCGTGGGGCGAGCAGTACTTC
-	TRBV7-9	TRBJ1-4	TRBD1	CASSQPDRGGEKLFF	TGTGCCAGCAGCCAACCGGACAGGGGCGGGGAAAAACTGTTTTTT